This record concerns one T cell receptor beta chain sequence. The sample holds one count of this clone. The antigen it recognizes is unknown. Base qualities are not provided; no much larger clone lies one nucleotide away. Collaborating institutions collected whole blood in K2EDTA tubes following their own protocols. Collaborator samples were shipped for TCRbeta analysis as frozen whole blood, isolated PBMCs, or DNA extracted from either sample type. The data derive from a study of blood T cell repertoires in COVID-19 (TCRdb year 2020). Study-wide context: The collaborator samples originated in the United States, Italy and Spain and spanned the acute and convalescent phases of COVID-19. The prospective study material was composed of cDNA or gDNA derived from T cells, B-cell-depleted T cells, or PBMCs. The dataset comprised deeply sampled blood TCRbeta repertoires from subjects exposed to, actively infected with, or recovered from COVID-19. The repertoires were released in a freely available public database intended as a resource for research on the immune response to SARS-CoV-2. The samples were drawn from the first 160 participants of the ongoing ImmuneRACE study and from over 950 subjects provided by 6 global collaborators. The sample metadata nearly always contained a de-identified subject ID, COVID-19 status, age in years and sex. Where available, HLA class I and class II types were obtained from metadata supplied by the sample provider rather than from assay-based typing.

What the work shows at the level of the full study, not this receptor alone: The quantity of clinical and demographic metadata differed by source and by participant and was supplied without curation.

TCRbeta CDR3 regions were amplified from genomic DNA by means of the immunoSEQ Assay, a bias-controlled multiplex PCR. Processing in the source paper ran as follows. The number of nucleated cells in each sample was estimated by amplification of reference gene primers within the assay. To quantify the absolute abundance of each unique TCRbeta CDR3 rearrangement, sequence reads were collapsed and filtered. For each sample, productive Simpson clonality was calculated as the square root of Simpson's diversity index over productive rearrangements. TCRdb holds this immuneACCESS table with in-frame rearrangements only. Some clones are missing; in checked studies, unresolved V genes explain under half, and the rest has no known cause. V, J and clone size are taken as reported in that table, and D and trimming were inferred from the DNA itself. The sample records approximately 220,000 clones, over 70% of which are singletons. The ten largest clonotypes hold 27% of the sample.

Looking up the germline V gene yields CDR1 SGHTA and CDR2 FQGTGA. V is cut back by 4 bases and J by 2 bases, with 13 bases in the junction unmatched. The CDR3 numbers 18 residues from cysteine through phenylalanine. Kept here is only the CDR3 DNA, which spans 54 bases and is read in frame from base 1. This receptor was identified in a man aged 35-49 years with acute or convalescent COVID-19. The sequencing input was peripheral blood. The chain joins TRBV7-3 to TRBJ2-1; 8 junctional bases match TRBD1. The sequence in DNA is TGTGCCAGCAGCTCTATTGGGGGACAGGTCGGAACCTACAATGAGCAGTTCTTC. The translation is CASSSIGGQVGTYNEQFF.